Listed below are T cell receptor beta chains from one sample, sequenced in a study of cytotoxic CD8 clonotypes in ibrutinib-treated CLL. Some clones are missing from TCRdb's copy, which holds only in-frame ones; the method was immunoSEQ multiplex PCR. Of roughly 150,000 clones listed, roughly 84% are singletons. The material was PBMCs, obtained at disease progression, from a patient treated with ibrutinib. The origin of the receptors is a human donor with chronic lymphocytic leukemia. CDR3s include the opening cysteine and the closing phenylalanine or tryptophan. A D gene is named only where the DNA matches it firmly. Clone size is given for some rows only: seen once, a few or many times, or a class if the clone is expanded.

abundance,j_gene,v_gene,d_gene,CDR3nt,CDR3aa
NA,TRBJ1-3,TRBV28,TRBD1,TGTGCCAGCAGTCGGACAGGGGGCACTGGAAACACCATATATTTT,CASSRTGGTGNTIYF
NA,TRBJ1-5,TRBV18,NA,TGTGCCAGCTCACCATTCGGAGGGGCGGGAGGTAGCAATCAGCCCCAGCATTTT,CASSPFGGAGGSNQPQHF
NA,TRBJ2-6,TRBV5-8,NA,TGTGCCAGCAGCTCTCAGGGTTTTGGGGCCAACGTCCTGACTTTC,CASSSQGFGANVLTF
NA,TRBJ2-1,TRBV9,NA,TGTGCCAGCAGCCCCCAAGGGACTCTCAATGAGCAGTTCTTC,CASSPQGTLNEQFF
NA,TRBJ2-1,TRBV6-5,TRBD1,TGTGCCAGCAGCGACGGACAGGGTGTCTACAATGAGCAGTTCTTC,CASSDGQGVYNEQFF
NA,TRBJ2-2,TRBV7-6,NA,TGTGCCAGCAGCTTACACACGACGAACACCGGGGAGCTGTTTTTT,CASSLHTTNTGELFF
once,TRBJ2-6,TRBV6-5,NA,TGTGCCAGCACCGGGCTGGGCTCTGGGGCCAACGTCCTGACTTTC,CASTGLGSGANVLTF
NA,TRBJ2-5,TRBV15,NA,TGTGCCACACAGCGGCGGTCCGATCAAGAGACCCAGTACTTC,CATQRRSDQETQYF
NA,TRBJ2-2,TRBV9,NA,TGTGCCAGCAGCGTAGTCGAGTCCCGAAACACCGGGGAGCTGTTTTTT,CASSVVESRNTGELFF
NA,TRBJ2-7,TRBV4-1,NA,TGCGCCAGCAGCCAAGTTTCGCAGGTTGCCGAGCAGTACTTC,CASSQVSQVAEQYF
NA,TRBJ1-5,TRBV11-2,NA,TGTGCCAGCAGCTTAGACCATTTTCAGCCCCAGCATTTT,CASSLDHFQPQHF
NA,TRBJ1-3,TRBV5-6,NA,TGTGCCAGCACCCTGACCGGGGGCCCCTCTGGAAACACCATATATTTT,CASTLTGGPSGNTIYF
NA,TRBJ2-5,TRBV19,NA,TGTGCCAGTAGTACCCACGGGGGAGAGACCCAGTACTTC,CASSTHGGETQYF
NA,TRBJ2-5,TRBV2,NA,TGTGCCAGCAAGGCTAGCGCGCCCGCCCAAGAGACCCAGTACTTC,CASKASAPAQETQYF
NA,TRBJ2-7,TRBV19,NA,TGTGCCAGTAGTACCCGTACATTACGGAGAAGGGACGAGCAGTACTTC,CASSTRTLRRRDEQYF
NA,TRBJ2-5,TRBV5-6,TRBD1,TGTGCCAGCAGCCAGGGGGCAGGGAGGGAGACCCAGTACTTC,CASSQGAGRETQYF
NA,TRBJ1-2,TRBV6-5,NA,TGTGCCAGCAGCCAACGAAGAAATAACTATGGCTACACCTTC,CASSQRRNNYGYTF
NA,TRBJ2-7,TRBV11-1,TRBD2,TGTGCCAGCAGCCCCGGAGGGTGGGCTAGCGGGAGTAGCGAGCAGTACTTC,CASSPGGWASGSSEQYF
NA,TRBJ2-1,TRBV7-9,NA,TGTGCCAGCAGCCCTGACCTCCTTCTCAATGAGCAGTTCTTC,CASSPDLLLNEQFF
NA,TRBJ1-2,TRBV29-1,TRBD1,TGCAGCGTTAAACCGGGACAGACCTATGGCTACACCTTC,CSVKPGQTYGYTF
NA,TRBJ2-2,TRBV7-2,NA,TGTGCCAGCAGCTTATTCGGAGGGGGGGAGCTGTTTTTT,CASSLFGGGELFF
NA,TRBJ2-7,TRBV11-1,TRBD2,TGTGCCAGCAGCTTAGATCTGTTGGCGGGAGAGCACGAGCAGTACTTC,CASSLDLLAGEHEQYF
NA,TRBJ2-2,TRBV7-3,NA,TGTGCCAGCAGCTTAACAAGGTCGAGGGTCACCGGGGAGCTGTTTTTT,CASSLTRSRVTGELFF
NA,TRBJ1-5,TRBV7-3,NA,TGTGCCAGCAGCTTAACGGGGCATGGGCAGCCCCAGCATTTT,CASSLTGHGQPQHF
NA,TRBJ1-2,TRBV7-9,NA,TGTGCCAGCAGTTCTACCGGGACGTCGTATGGCTACACCTTC,CASSSTGTSYGYTF